The clone carrying this T cell receptor (beta chain) came up a few times. The data were obtained in a study of blood T cells in healthy people across ages. The CDR3 consists of 14 residues. Deletions cut 10 bases from V and 4 bases from J, with 20 bases between. The V gene's germline CDR1 is SNHLY and CDR2 FYNNEI. The use of a sample-barcoded 5' primer and a J-beta primer mix characterized a second PCR of about 6 to 12 cycles. MiXCR was run by TCRdb on the 5' RACE reads, yielding one entry per CDR3 protein. The data show about 780,000 distinct CDR3 sequences, under 30% seen once. The sample was also linked to a second study, of T cells of mothers and their children. That work states: Comparable shaping of TCR recombination output by thymic selection was observed in related and unrelated pairs.

The clonotype comes from a boy aged 5-17 years in good health. The chain uses TRBV2 and TRBJ2-7, with TRBD2 as a possible D gene (5 bases). Sequencing was done on a sample of blood. The DNA of the CDR3 is TGTGCCACCACTAAATCGGGGAGAAAATACGAGCAGTACTTC. This codes for CATTKSGRKYEQYF.